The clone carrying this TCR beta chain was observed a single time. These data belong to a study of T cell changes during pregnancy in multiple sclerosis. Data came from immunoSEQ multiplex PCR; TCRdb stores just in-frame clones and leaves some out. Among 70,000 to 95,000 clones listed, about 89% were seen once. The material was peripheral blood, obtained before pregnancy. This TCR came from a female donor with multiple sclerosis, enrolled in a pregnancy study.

For the CDR3, the DNA is TGTGCCAGCAGCGTAAGGGGGGGCGGGGAGACCCAGTACTTC. Its protein is CASSVRGGGETQYF. The chain joins TRBV9 to TRBJ2-5, with D perhaps matching TRBD2 (7 bases). Germline assignment: CDR1 SGDLS and CDR2 YYNGEE. Trimming took off 1 base at V and 5 bases at J, with 12 bases between the two ends. There are 14 residues in the CDR3.